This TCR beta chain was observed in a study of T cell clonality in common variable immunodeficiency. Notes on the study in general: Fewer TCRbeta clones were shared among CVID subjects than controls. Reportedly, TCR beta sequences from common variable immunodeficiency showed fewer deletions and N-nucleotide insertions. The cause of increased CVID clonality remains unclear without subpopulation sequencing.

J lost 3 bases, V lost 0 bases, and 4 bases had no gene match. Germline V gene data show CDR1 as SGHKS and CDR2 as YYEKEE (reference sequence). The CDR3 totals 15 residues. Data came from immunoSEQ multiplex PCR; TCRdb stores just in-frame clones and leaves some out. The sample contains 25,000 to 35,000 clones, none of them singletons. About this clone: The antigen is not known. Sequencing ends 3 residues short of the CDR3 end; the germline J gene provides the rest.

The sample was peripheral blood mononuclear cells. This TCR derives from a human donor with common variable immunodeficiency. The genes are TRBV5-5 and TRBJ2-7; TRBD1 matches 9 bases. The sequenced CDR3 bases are TGTGCCAGCAGCTTGGACAGGGGGCGCGGCTACGAG. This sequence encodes CASSLDRGRGYE. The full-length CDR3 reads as CASSLDRGRGYEQYF.